A single sample is the source of the 23 T cell receptor beta chains below, sequenced in a study of cytomegalovirus exposure and HLA in healthy donors. Use of 60 Vbeta and 13 Jbeta primers characterized the PCR. Libraries were prepared by immunoSEQ multiplex PCR; TCRdb keeps only in-frame clonotypes and omits some of them. The sample shows about 140,000 clones, and 0.96% sits with its ten largest clones. Source material: PBMCs. The receptors here all came from a male donor in good health and CMV-seronegative.

CDR3 sequence (DNA): TGCGCCAGCAGCCGAGATGAAGGACAGGGAGAAAAACTGTTTTTT. It encodes CASSRDEGQGEKLFF. This chain links TRBV4-1 with TRBJ1-4; 8 positions match TRBD1. The CDR3 is 15 residues long. V dropped 4 bases and J dropped 8; count of bases not matched to a gene: 9. The germline V gene encodes CDR1 MGHRA and CDR2 YSYEKL.

This sequence joins TRBV29-1 and TRBJ2-5; tentatively, D is TRBD2 (5 bases). The J call may not be correct, given that the DNA end is closer to TRBJ2-7. The CDR3 length is 16 residues. Germline-derived CDR1 and CDR2 are SQVTM and ANQGSEA. The CDR3 here is CSVAGYEGRSSYEQYF. In DNA, the CDR3 is TGCAGCGTCGCCGGGTATGAGGGTCGGAGCTCCTACGAGCAGTACTTC.

The chain recombines TRBV28 with TRBJ1-5, with TRBD1 as a possible D gene (6 bases). V was cut by 2 bases and J by 4 bases, with 15 bases left in between. CDR1 is MDHEN, CDR2 SYDVKM, per germline. There are 16 residues in the CDR3. The CDR3 DNA reads TGTGCCAGCAGTTTAACACCGGGACACCCAAATCAGCCCCAGCATTTT. It encodes CASSLTPGHPNQPQHF.

The J gene is TRBJ2-5, the V gene TRBV7-3; TRBD2 might be the D (6 bases). V lost 5 bases and J 4 bases, leaving 14 bases between the germline ends. Germline V gives CDR1 SGHTA, CDR2 FQGTGA. The CDR3 is made up of 14 amino acids. The CDR3 bases are TGTGCCAGCAGCCCTAGAGGAGGGCGAGAGACCCAGTACTTC. Translated: CASSPRGGRETQYF.

CDR3 bases: TGTGCCTGGAGTGTAGGGGCACTGTATGGCTACACCTTC. It is translated as CAWSVGALYGYTF. The chain uses TRBV30 and TRBJ1-2, with D possibly matching TRBD1 (5 bases). V lost 0 bases, J lost 5 bases, and 10 bases lay in between. The CDR3 covers 13 residues. Germline lookup yields CDR1 GTSNPN and CDR2 SVGIG (reference sequence).

The rearrangement uses TRBV9 and TRBJ2-7; 7 nucleotides match TRBD1. The trim removed 4 bases at V and 2 bases at J, leaving 6 bases unmatched. The germline CDR1 and CDR2 sequences are SGDLS and YYNGEE. This CDR3 region has 14 residues. The chain's CDR3 is CASSLTGLTYEQYF. CDR3 DNA: TGTGCCAGCAGCCTGACAGGGTTAACCTACGAGCAGTACTTC.

V usage is TRBV6-1 and J usage is TRBJ1-3, with D perhaps matching TRBD1 (5 bases). Trimming shortened V by 5 bases and J by 0 bases, and 11 bases separated the two germline ends. This CDR3 region has 15 residues. Looked up from germline, CDR1 is MNHNS and CDR2 is SASEGT. CDR3 bases: TGTGCCAGCAGTCCGCTGACAGTCTCTGGAAACACCATATATTTT. This codes for CASSPLTVSGNTIYF.

The CDR3: CASSARGGRGPQHF. DNA for the CDR3: TGTGCCAGTAGTGCCAGGGGCGGGAGAGGGCCCCAGCATTTT. The chain has TRBV19 and TRBJ1-5, with a weak D call TRBD1 (6 bases). Germline CDR1 LNHDA, CDR2 SQIVND (reference sequence). With 5 bases removed from V and 9 bases from J, the gap between germline ends came to 17 bases. This CDR3 region has 14 residues. Full variable domain (outside the CDR3, taken from reference TRBV19 and TRBJ1-5): DGGITQSPKYLFRKEGQNVTLSCEQNLNHDAMYWYRQDPGQGLRLIYYSQIVNDFQKGDIAEGYSVSREKKESFPLTVTSAQKNPTAFYLCASSARGGRGPQHFGDGTRLSIL.

The chain employs TRBV7-2 and TRBJ1-2, with D tentatively TRBD1 (6 bases). The CDR3 is 15 residues long. Trimming cost V 1 base and J 3 bases, with 12 bases left between them. Germline V gene sequence: CDR1 SGHTA, CDR2 FQGNSA. The chain's CDR3 is CASSLERGADYGYTF. The DNA of the CDR3 is TGTGCCAGCAGCTTAGAACGGGGGGCGGACTATGGCTACACCTTC.

The chain combines TRBV29-1 with TRBJ1-2; a possible D gene is TRBD1 (5 bases). Trimming left V 1 base short and J 3 bases short, with 12 bases between. Germline CDR1 is SQVTM and CDR2 is ANQGSEA. This CDR3 region has 14 residues. The CDR3, as DNA: TGCAGCGTTGAAGCGCGCCCAGGGCACTATGGCTACACCTTC. It is translated as CSVEARPGHYGYTF.

The chain carries TRBV7-9 and TRBJ2-1, with 9 bases fitting TRBD2. Per germline, CDR1 SEHNR and CDR2 FQNEAQ (reference sequence). This CDR3 has 14 residues. V trimming: 1 base; J trimming: 15 bases; junction bases outside the gene matches: 10. CDR3 amino acids: CASSLEVSGGPGFF. For the CDR3, the DNA is TGTGCCAGCAGCTTAGAGGTTAGCGGGGGCCCCGGGTTCTTC.

The chain employs TRBV2 and TRBJ2-7; D possibly corresponds to TRBD1 (5 bases). The germline V gene encodes CDR1 SNHLY and CDR2 FYNNEI. The CDR3 consists of 12 residues. Trimming left V 3 bases short and J 4 bases short, with 7 bases between. This CDR3 is CASSDRQYEQYF. In nucleotides, the CDR3 is TGTGCCAGCAGTGACCGACAGTACGAGCAGTACTTC.

The chain links TRBV30 to TRBJ1-6; D gene uncertain. The CDR3 consists of 15 residues. Trimming pared 2 bases from V and 6 bases from J, leaving 14 bases between. Germline CDR1 GTSNPN, CDR2 SVGIG (reference sequence). The CDR3 bases are TGTGCCTGGAGTACGGGTTTTGGATCTAATTCACCCCTCCACTTT. This gives the protein CAWSTGFGSNSPLHF. The full variable domain, in which reference TRBV30 and TRBJ1-6 provide the parts outside the CDR3, is SQTIHQWPATLVQPVGSPLSLECTVEGTSNPNLYWYRQAAGRGLQLLFYSVGIGQISSEVPQNLSASRPQDRQFILSSKKLLLSDSGFYLCAWSTGFGSNSPLHFGNGTRLTVT.

The chain uses TRBV9 and TRBJ1-4; 8 bases are shared with TRBD1. V shed 0 bases, J shed 8 bases, and the junction held 6 bases outside the gene matches. Germline V lookup: CDR1 SGDLS, CDR2 YYNGEE. This CDR3 is built from 15 residues. The CDR3 loop is CASSVAQGAWEKLFF. The CDR3 DNA reads TGTGCCAGCAGCGTAGCCCAGGGGGCTTGGGAAAAACTGTTTTTT.

The V gene is TRBV4-3, the J gene TRBJ2-7, with D unclear. V lost 0 bases and J lost 4, with 16 bases in between. Germline CDR1 LGHNA, CDR2 YSLEER. The CDR3 consists of 16 residues. CDR3 nucleotides: TGCGCCAGCAGCCAAGATCCCGCAGTTTCAAGATACGAGCAGTACTTC. Translated, it gives CASSQDPAVSRYEQYF.

The chain carries TRBV6-5 and TRBJ2-4, with 9 bases lining up with TRBD1. V gave up 5 bases and J gave up 6 bases; unmatched junction bases: 5. The CDR3 loop spans 14 amino acids. Germline-derived CDR1 and CDR2 are MNHEY and SVGAGI. CDR3 protein: CASSTPGQGNIQYF. The CDR3 nucleotides read TGTGCCAGCAGTACGCCGGGACAGGGAAACATTCAGTACTTC.

The chain joins TRBV11-2 to TRBJ2-1, with TRBD2 identical over 16 bases. With V trimmed by 4 bases and J by 12 bases, 9 bases remained unmatched. The CDR3 runs 16 residues. Germline-derived CDR1 and CDR2 are SGHAT and FQNNGV. DNA of the CDR3: TGTGCCAGCAGCTCCCTCGGGACTAGCGGGAGGGCCTCGCAGTTCTTC. Its protein is CASSSLGTSGRASQFF.

The V and J genes are TRBV30 and TRBJ2-2; D is possibly TRBD1 (5 bases). This CDR3 is built from 16 residues. V was shortened by 2 bases and J by 6 bases, with 19 bases between the two germline ends. Germline V gene data show CDR1 as GTSNPN and CDR2 as SVGIG (reference sequence). CDR3 sequence (DNA): TGTGCCTGGAGTACATTTCTTCTACAGGAGCCCGGGGAGCTGTTTTTT. It is translated as CAWSTFLLQEPGELFF.

V and J are TRBV18 and TRBJ1-1, with 7 nucleotides matching TRBD1. There are 14 residues in the CDR3. CDR1 is KGHSH and CDR2 is LQKENI in the germline V gene. The V and J ends lost 6 bases and 6 bases, in that order; junction bases with no gene match: 10. The CDR3: CASSPRDSGAEAFF. As DNA, the CDR3 is TGTGCCAGCTCGCCGCGGGACAGTGGCGCTGAAGCTTTCTTT.

J is TRBJ2-1 and V is TRBV5-1; 11 bases are a match to TRBD2. In germline, CDR1 is SGHRS, CDR2 YFSETQ. The CDR3 spans 15 residues. The trim removed 0 bases at V and 10 bases at J, leaving 6 bases unmatched. The CDR3 bases are TGCGCCAGCAGCTTGGTAGCGGGAGGGACGGGGGAGCAGTTCTTC. Amino acids: CASSLVAGGTGEQFF.

The gene calls are TRBV5-1 and TRBJ2-6, with 9 bases fitting TRBD1. J lost 1 base, V lost 4 bases, and 12 bases had no gene match. This CDR3 contains 19 residues. Germline CDR1 reads SGHRS; CDR2 reads YFSETQ. CDR3 sequence (DNA): TGCGCCAGCAGCCGGGTACACGGACAGGGGTATTCTGGGGCCAACGTCCTGACTTTC. Encoded protein: CASSRVHGQGYSGANVLTF.

The chain joins TRBV6-5 to TRBJ1-3; 8 bases are shared with TRBD1. The V and J ends lost 7 bases and 3 bases, in that order; junction bases with no gene match: 5. The CDR3 consists of 14 residues. From germline, CDR1 is MNHEY and CDR2 SVGAGI. CDR3 residues: CASKTGTGGNTIYF. In DNA, the CDR3 is TGTGCCAGCAAGACCGGGACAGGTGGAAACACCATATATTTT.

The chain employs TRBV11-2 and TRBJ2-7; 9 nucleotides match TRBD2. V lost 5 bases to trimming and J lost 6 bases; unmatched junction nucleotides: 8. The CDR3 covers 14 residues. The germline gives CDR1 SGHAT, CDR2 FQNNGV. DNA of the CDR3: TGTGCCAGCAGCCACGCGGGGGGGCCACGCGAGCAGTACTTC. The encoded protein is CASSHAGGPREQYF.